These T cell receptor beta chains were read from a single sample in a study of regulatory T cells in long-lasting Graves disease. TCRdb recomputed calls from the multiplex PCR reads with MiXCR, one row per CDR3 protein. The table shows 400,000 to 600,000 distinct CDR3 sequences, with roughly 21% occurring only once. The sample was peripheral blood mononuclear cells (PBMCs), taken when the disease was refractory, from a patient treated with antithyroid drugs. These receptors were taken from a female donor with Graves disease. Both conserved end residues are part of each CDR3. A D gene is named only where the DNA matches it firmly. Size is stated for part of the rows, as once, few or many counts, or as a class when the clone is expanded.

j_gene: TRBJ2-7; abundance: many; v_gene: TRBV13; d_gene: -; CDR3nt: TGTGCCAGCAGCAGCCGGGACCCTGCCTACGAGCAGTACTTC; CDR3aa: CASSSRDPAYEQYF
j_gene: TRBJ2-5; abundance: -; v_gene: TRBV9; d_gene: -; CDR3nt: TGTGCCAGCAGCGTAGCTCTGGAACAAGAGACCCAGTACTTC; CDR3aa: CASSVALEQETQYF
j_gene: TRBJ2-5; abundance: many; v_gene: TRBV2; d_gene: -; CDR3nt: TGTGCCAGCACCCGTGGCCTCGGACGACAAGAGACCCAGTACTTC; CDR3aa: CASTRGLGRQETQYF
j_gene: TRBJ2-1; abundance: -; v_gene: TRBV12-3/TRBV12-4; d_gene: -; CDR3nt: TGTGCCAGCAGTTTATCGGGGGTAGCGGCATACAATGAGCAGTTCTTC; CDR3aa: CASSLSGVAAYNEQFF
j_gene: TRBJ2-7; abundance: few; v_gene: TRBV5-1; d_gene: TRBD1; CDR3nt: TGCGCCAGCAGCTCGTGGACAGGGGGCGGGGAGCAGTACTTC; CDR3aa: CASSSWTGGGEQYF
j_gene: TRBJ2-5; abundance: few; v_gene: TRBV5-6; d_gene: -; CDR3nt: TGTGCCAGCAGCTTGGCCAGGCCCGGGTTCGTGAGGCGCCAAGAGACCCAGTACTTC; CDR3aa: CASSLARPGFVRRQETQYF
j_gene: TRBJ1-1; abundance: many; v_gene: TRBV12-3/TRBV12-4; d_gene: -; CDR3nt: TGTGCCAGCAGCTTAGCAAGTAACACTGAAGCTTTCTTT; CDR3aa: CASSLASNTEAFF
j_gene: TRBJ2-7; abundance: -; v_gene: TRBV12-3/TRBV12-4; d_gene: TRBD1; CDR3nt: TGTGCCAGCAGGAACAGGGGGGAGTCCTACGAGCAGTACTTC; CDR3aa: CASRNRGESYEQYF
j_gene: TRBJ2-4; abundance: -; v_gene: TRBV18; d_gene: -; CDR3nt: TGTGCCAGCTCACCTACGGGGTCAAGGGAAAACATTCAGTACTTC; CDR3aa: CASSPTGSRENIQYF
j_gene: TRBJ2-7; abundance: -; v_gene: TRBV10-3; d_gene: -; CDR3nt: TGTGCCATCAGTGGTTCCAACCGTTTACACTTC; CDR3aa: CAISGSNRLHF
j_gene: TRBJ2-4; abundance: many; v_gene: TRBV29-1; d_gene: -; CDR3nt: TGCAGCGTCCCGAACCCGCCTCGATCGGGACAACCAGCCAAAAACATTCAGTACTTC; CDR3aa: CSVPNPPRSGQPAKNIQYF
j_gene: TRBJ2-2; abundance: many; v_gene: TRBV12-3/TRBV12-4; d_gene: -; CDR3nt: TGTGCCAGCAGAGATATAGCCGCGAACACCGGGGAGCTGTTTTTT; CDR3aa: CASRDIAANTGELFF
j_gene: TRBJ1-1; abundance: few; v_gene: TRBV11-2; d_gene: -; CDR3nt: TGTGCCAGCAGCTTAGATATAAGGGGCGGCACTGAAGCTTTCTTT; CDR3aa: CASSLDIRGGTEAFF
j_gene: TRBJ2-7; abundance: -; v_gene: TRBV15; d_gene: TRBD1; CDR3nt: TGTGCCACCTCACTAACCGGGACAGAAGCCTACGAGCAGTACTTC; CDR3aa: CATSLTGTEAYEQYF
j_gene: TRBJ2-5; abundance: many; v_gene: TRBV28; d_gene: -; CDR3nt: TGTGCCAGCAGTTTTAACCGGGAACGGCCGGGGGAGACCCAGTACTTC; CDR3aa: CASSFNRERPGETQYF
j_gene: TRBJ2-5; abundance: many; v_gene: TRBV24-1; d_gene: -; CDR3nt: TGTGCCACCAGTGGAGACAGGTGGGAGACCCAGTACTTC; CDR3aa: CATSGDRWETQYF
j_gene: TRBJ1-1; abundance: many; v_gene: TRBV20-1; d_gene: -; CDR3nt: TGCAGTGCTAGAGTGGGGGCAGCGAACACTGAAGCTTTCTTT; CDR3aa: CSARVGAANTEAFF
j_gene: TRBJ2-5; abundance: many; v_gene: TRBV30; d_gene: -; CDR3nt: TGTGCCTGGAGTGTAATAGGGGGTGAAGAGACCCAGTACTTC; CDR3aa: CAWSVIGGEETQYF
j_gene: TRBJ2-3; abundance: -; v_gene: TRBV11-2; d_gene: TRBD1; CDR3nt: TGTGCCAGCTCAGGACAGGGAGCGCAGTATTTT; CDR3aa: CASSGQGAQYF
j_gene: TRBJ2-1; abundance: few; v_gene: TRBV28; d_gene: -; CDR3nt: TGTGCCAGCAGTTCCGGGACAATGAATGTGAATGAGCAGCTCTTC; CDR3aa: CASSSGTMNVNEQLF
j_gene: TRBJ2-5; abundance: -; v_gene: TRBV6-5; d_gene: TRBD1; CDR3nt: TGTGCCAGCAGTTACTCGACAGGGAAAGAGACCCAGTACTTC; CDR3aa: CASSYSTGKETQYF
j_gene: TRBJ1-5; abundance: many; v_gene: TRBV2; d_gene: -; CDR3nt: TGTGCCAGCAGTGAAGCTAAGCCCCAGCATTTT; CDR3aa: CASSEAKPQHF
j_gene: TRBJ1-5; abundance: many; v_gene: TRBV27; d_gene: TRBD1; CDR3nt: TGTGCCAGCAGTCGCGACAGGGGATGGAATCAGCCCCAGCATTTT; CDR3aa: CASSRDRGWNQPQHF
j_gene: TRBJ2-7; abundance: few; v_gene: TRBV6-5; d_gene: TRBD1; CDR3nt: TGTGCCAGCAGTTCAGGAGGGACAGGGCTTTCCTACGAGCAGTACTTC; CDR3aa: CASSSGGTGLSYEQYF
j_gene: TRBJ1-2; abundance: few; v_gene: TRBV5-1; d_gene: TRBD1; CDR3nt: TGCGCCAGCACCCTTGTTGCAGGGGGCAACTATGGCTACACCTTC; CDR3aa: CASTLVAGGNYGYTF
j_gene: TRBJ2-7; abundance: many; v_gene: TRBV2; d_gene: -; CDR3nt: TGTGCCAGCAGGAAAGCAGGGTACGAGCAGTACTTC; CDR3aa: CASRKAGYEQYF
j_gene: TRBJ2-1; abundance: few; v_gene: TRBV2; d_gene: -; CDR3nt: TGTGCCAGCAGTGTTAGGACCGGGACTCTCGGTCCGGGTGAGCAGTTCTTC; CDR3aa: CASSVRTGTLGPGEQFF
j_gene: TRBJ2-1; abundance: few; v_gene: TRBV12-5; d_gene: -; CDR3nt: TGTGCTAGTGGCCATGCTGCCAATGAGCAGTTCTTC; CDR3aa: CASGHAANEQFF
j_gene: TRBJ1-5; abundance: -; v_gene: TRBV29-1; d_gene: -; CDR3nt: TGCAGCGTTGTTAAGCCCCAGCATTTT; CDR3aa: CSVVKPQHF
j_gene: TRBJ1-1; abundance: once; v_gene: TRBV5-6; d_gene: -; CDR3nt: TGTGCCAGCAGCTTGGGTGTAAGTGGTGAAGCTTTCTTT; CDR3aa: CASSLGVSGEAFF
j_gene: TRBJ2-7; abundance: many; v_gene: TRBV28; d_gene: -; CDR3nt: TGTGCCAGCAGTTTTTCTCGCTTGGGGGCCTACGAGCAGTACTTC; CDR3aa: CASSFSRLGAYEQYF
j_gene: TRBJ1-1; abundance: many; v_gene: TRBV28; d_gene: -; CDR3nt: TGTGCCAGCAGTACCGGACAGTGGTTGAACACTGAAGCTTTCTTT; CDR3aa: CASSTGQWLNTEAFF
j_gene: TRBJ2-7; abundance: -; v_gene: TRBV27; d_gene: -; CDR3nt: TGTGCCAGCAGTTTACCCCTCGGGGGTTACGAGCAGTACTTC; CDR3aa: CASSLPLGGYEQYF
j_gene: TRBJ2-3; abundance: -; v_gene: TRBV7-2; d_gene: -; CDR3nt: TGTGCCAGCGGGGGAACCCGATGGGATACGCAGTATTTT; CDR3aa: CASGGTRWDTQYF
j_gene: TRBJ2-6; abundance: few; v_gene: TRBV6-4; d_gene: -; CDR3nt: TGTGCCAGCAGTTACGGGAAGGGTAGCTTCTCTGGGGCCAACGTCCTGACTTTC; CDR3aa: CASSYGKGSFSGANVLTF
j_gene: TRBJ1-5; abundance: many; v_gene: TRBV20-1; d_gene: -; CDR3nt: TGCAGTGCTAGACAAGGGATTAAGCAGCCCCAGCATTTT; CDR3aa: CSARQGIKQPQHF
j_gene: TRBJ2-5; abundance: many; v_gene: TRBV2; d_gene: -; CDR3nt: TGTGCCAGCAGTGGACACGAGGAAGAGACCCAGTACTTC; CDR3aa: CASSGHEEETQYF
j_gene: TRBJ1-1; abundance: many; v_gene: TRBV12-3/TRBV12-4; d_gene: -; CDR3nt: TGTGCCAGCCGAAACCTCGAAGGGTATATTGAAGCTTTCTTT; CDR3aa: CASRNLEGYIEAFF
j_gene: TRBJ1-1; abundance: few; v_gene: TRBV7-8; d_gene: TRBD1; CDR3nt: TGTGCCAGCAGCTTAGTGGACAGGGCGAACGGAGGAGCGTTCTTT; CDR3aa: CASSLVDRANGGAFF
j_gene: TRBJ2-7; abundance: -; v_gene: TRBV20-1; d_gene: TRBD2; CDR3nt: TGCAGTGCTTATAGCGGGACTCGGCCCCTCGAGCAGTACTTC; CDR3aa: CSAYSGTRPLEQYF
j_gene: TRBJ2-2; abundance: many; v_gene: TRBV11-3; d_gene: -; CDR3nt: TGTGCCAGCAGCTTAGATTATCCCGGGGAGCTGTTTTTT; CDR3aa: CASSLDYPGELFF
j_gene: TRBJ2-2; abundance: -; v_gene: TRBV19; d_gene: TRBD2; CDR3nt: TGTGCCAGTAGTATTGCTAGCGGGAGCAACACCGGGGAGCTGTTTTTT; CDR3aa: CASSIASGSNTGELFF
j_gene: TRBJ1-2; abundance: many; v_gene: TRBV28; d_gene: -; CDR3nt: TGTGCCAGCAGCCCGGGACATCTATTGTATGGCTACACCTTC; CDR3aa: CASSPGHLLYGYTF
j_gene: TRBJ1-1; abundance: -; v_gene: TRBV7-6; d_gene: -; CDR3nt: TGTGCCAGCAGCCCAAATTTGGCGAACACTGAAGCTTTCTTT; CDR3aa: CASSPNLANTEAFF
j_gene: TRBJ2-5; abundance: many; v_gene: TRBV6-2/TRBV6-3; d_gene: -; CDR3nt: TGTGCCAGCAGCACGCGAACAGGCATAGACGAGACCCAGTACTTC; CDR3aa: CASSTRTGIDETQYF
j_gene: TRBJ1-1; abundance: many; v_gene: TRBV5-1; d_gene: TRBD1; CDR3nt: TGCGCCAGCGCGACAGGGGAGAACACTGAAGCTTTCTTT; CDR3aa: CASATGENTEAFF
j_gene: TRBJ1-1; abundance: -; v_gene: TRBV3-1; d_gene: -; CDR3nt: TGTGCCAGCAGCCAAGGTTCCCCCAAGGTGAGGGCTTTCTTT; CDR3aa: CASSQGSPKVRAFF
j_gene: TRBJ1-1; abundance: many; v_gene: TRBV28; d_gene: -; CDR3nt: TGTGCCTCGGGAGGGGGCACTGAAGCTTTCTTT; CDR3aa: CASGGGTEAFF
j_gene: TRBJ1-1; abundance: -; v_gene: TRBV6-5; d_gene: -; CDR3nt: TGTGCCAGCAGTTACGGAAAGGGCAGGCGCACTGAAGCTTTCTTT; CDR3aa: CASSYGKGRRTEAFF
j_gene: TRBJ2-5; abundance: many; v_gene: TRBV20-1; d_gene: -; CDR3nt: TGCAGTGCTAATCTAGTCATCCTACAGGATTTTCGGGAGACCCAGTACTTC; CDR3aa: CSANLVILQDFRETQYF
j_gene: TRBJ2-1; abundance: many; v_gene: TRBV7-9; d_gene: TRBD2; CDR3nt: TGTGCCAGCAGCCTCCCGAGGGGCGCGGGAGGGCCCTGGGACAATGAGCAGTTCTTC; CDR3aa: CASSLPRGAGGPWDNEQFF
j_gene: TRBJ2-7; abundance: few; v_gene: TRBV9; d_gene: -; CDR3nt: TGTGCCAGCAGCGTATCGGACGGCGAGCAGTACTTC; CDR3aa: CASSVSDGEQYF
j_gene: TRBJ1-6; abundance: many; v_gene: TRBV27; d_gene: -; CDR3nt: TGTGCCAGCAGCTCGGGGGGGGACTATAATTCACCCCTCCACTTT; CDR3aa: CASSSGGDYNSPLHF
j_gene: TRBJ1-1; abundance: many; v_gene: TRBV28; d_gene: -; CDR3nt: TGTGCCAGCAGCTTAGTCAGGGACACTGAAGCTTTCTTT; CDR3aa: CASSLVRDTEAFF
j_gene: TRBJ2-7; abundance: many; v_gene: TRBV11-1; d_gene: -; CDR3nt: TGTGCCAGCACGGAAGGCCACCTTGCCGAGGGAGAGCAGTACTTC; CDR3aa: CASTEGHLAEGEQYF
j_gene: TRBJ1-1; abundance: many; v_gene: TRBV2; d_gene: -; CDR3nt: TGTGCCAGCAGTGCAGAACGGGGAGGGGACACTGAAGCTTTCTTT; CDR3aa: CASSAERGGDTEAFF
j_gene: TRBJ2-7; abundance: many; v_gene: TRBV7-2; d_gene: TRBD1; CDR3nt: TGTGCCAGCAGCTTTTGGGACAGGATCTACGAGCAGTACTTC; CDR3aa: CASSFWDRIYEQYF